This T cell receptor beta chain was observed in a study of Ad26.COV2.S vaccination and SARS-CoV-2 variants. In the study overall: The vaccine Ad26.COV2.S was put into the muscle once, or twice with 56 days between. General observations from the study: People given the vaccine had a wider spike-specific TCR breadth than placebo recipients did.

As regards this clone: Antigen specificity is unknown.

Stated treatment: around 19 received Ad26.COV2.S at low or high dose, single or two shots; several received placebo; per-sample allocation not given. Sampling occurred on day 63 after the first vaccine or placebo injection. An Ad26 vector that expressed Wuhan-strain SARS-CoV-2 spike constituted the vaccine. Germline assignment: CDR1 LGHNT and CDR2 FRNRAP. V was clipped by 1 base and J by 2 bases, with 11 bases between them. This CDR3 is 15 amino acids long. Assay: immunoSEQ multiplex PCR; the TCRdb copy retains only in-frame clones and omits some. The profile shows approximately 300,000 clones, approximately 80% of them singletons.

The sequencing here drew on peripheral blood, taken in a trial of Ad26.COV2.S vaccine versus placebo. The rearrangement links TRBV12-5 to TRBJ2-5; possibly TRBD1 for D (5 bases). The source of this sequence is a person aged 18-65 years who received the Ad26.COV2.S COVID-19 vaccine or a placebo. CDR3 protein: CASGLGRGRQETQYF. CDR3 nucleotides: TGTGCTAGTGGTTTGGGTAGGGGAAGACAAGAGACCCAGTACTTC.